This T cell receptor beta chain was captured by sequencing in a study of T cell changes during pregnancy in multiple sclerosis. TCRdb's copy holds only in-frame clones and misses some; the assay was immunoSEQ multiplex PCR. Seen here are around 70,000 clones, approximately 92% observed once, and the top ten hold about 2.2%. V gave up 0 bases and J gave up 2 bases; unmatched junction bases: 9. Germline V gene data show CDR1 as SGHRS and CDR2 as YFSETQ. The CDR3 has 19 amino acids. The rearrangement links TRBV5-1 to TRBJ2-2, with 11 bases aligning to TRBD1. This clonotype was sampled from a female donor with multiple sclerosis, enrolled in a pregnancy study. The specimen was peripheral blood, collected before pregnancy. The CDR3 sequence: CASSLGWTGGEGNTGELFF. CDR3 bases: TGCGCCAGCAGCTTGGGATGGACAGGGGGCGAAGGAAACACCGGGGAGCTGTTTTTT. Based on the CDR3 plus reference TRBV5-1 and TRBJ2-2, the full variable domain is KAGVTQTPRYLIKTRGQQVTLSCSPISGHRSVSWYQQTPGQGLQFLFEYFSETQRNKGNFPGRFSGRQFSNSRSEMNVSTLELGDSALYLCASSLGWTGGEGNTGELFFGEGSRLTVL.